This paragraph covers one TCR beta chain sequence. The antigen this receptor binds is unknown. Qualities for individual bases were not recorded, and no much larger clone is one base off. V loses 4 bases of germline sequence and J loses 7 bases, and the interval between the two ends is 8 bases. CDR1 LNHDA and CDR2 SQIVND are derived from the germline V gene (reference sequence). The CDR3 starts with the cysteine, ends with the phenylalanine, and has 12 residues. The read is trimmed to its CDR3 DNA, 36 bases read in frame from base 1. The data derive from a study of cytomegalovirus exposure and HLA in healthy donors listed by TCRdb under 2017. About the full investigation: An earlier analysis of fewer than 750 of the donors reported 250 to 350 Gb of sequence data and around 100 million unique TCR beta sequences obtained from about 200 million T cells. An early release that covered 640 HLA-typed donors contained 300 to 350 gigabases of sequencing data and about 84 million unique TCR sequences. Of the roughly 430 genotyped donors, approximately 83% fell in the genetic ancestry cluster associated with self-reported Caucasian donors. The study aimed to test whether cataloging public T cell receptors could reveal signatures of past pathogen exposure. The T cell repertoires of 666 subjects were profiled by immunosequencing and related to cytomegalovirus serostatus. In addition to the first cohort of approximately 650 subjects, a separate validation cohort of over 90 different subjects was used. The study combined high-throughput TCR immunosequencing, statistical association of individual TCRs with disease status, and machine learning to predict cytomegalovirus infection status. In a later analysis, previously published TCR beta repertoires from 550 to 750 donors were re-analyzed and high-resolution HLA genotyping was added so that TCR occurrence patterns could be studied. In the later analysis, no new phenotypic data were used to find candidate immune exposures; instead, reliance was placed on TCR beta sequences and their occurrence across donors. To decide whether each TCR beta V gene segment behaved as functional or pseudogenic, an earlier analysis of some 570 of the donors relied on high-throughput TCR beta sequencing. Donor age, sex, ethnicity and CMV serostatus were collected together with the repertoire data. A later genetic analysis used genome-wide SNP genotypes for about 65% of the roughly 700 donors, treating that subset as a discovery cohort. Every discovery cohort repertoire had been produced on one sequencing platform. Both class I and class II loci were covered by HLA typing, at four-digit resolution. Typing coverage varied by locus: roughly 620-640 donors for A, B, C, DRB1 and DQB1; roughly 510 for DQA1; around 610 for DPA1; 450 to 480 for DPB1. Because of strong linkage in the cohort, 4 to 6 DR-DQ haplotypes were treated as single units for association and clustering. Across approximately 400 genotyped donors of the cohort, an average of approximately 220,000 unique TCR beta nucleotide sequences per donor were sequenced, and roughly a sixth of those sequences were non-productive. Overall study results and their limits: In vitro tests confirmed that a few of the cytomegalovirus-associated TCR beta chains recognize cytomegalovirus antigens. A later genetic analysis reported fewer N-insertions in productive TCRs among donors in an Asian-associated ancestry cluster than the 666-donor mean. This cohort had only TCR beta chains sequenced, and the lack of alpha or paired-chain data limited which features could be detected. Several of the top co-occurrence clusters appeared to be linked to parvovirus B19, influenza, CMV and Epstein-Barr virus, according to a later analysis. Linkage disequilibrium might explain the correlated functional status among segregating V segments, but an unknown experimental factor could not be ruled out. When HLA alleles, especially DR and DQ, strongly co-occurred, TCR associations were difficult to assign to individual alleles. A further reported finding was that TCR beta sequences accurately predicted the HLA-A and HLA-B alleles for most subjects in the first cohort. Specific HLA alleles were associated with roughly 16,000 TCR beta sequences at a false discovery rate of 0.05 in a later analysis. A total of fewer than 200 TCR beta chains were listed by the study as associated with cytomegalovirus. Most TCR sequences were observed very rarely across donors, whereas some public TCRs were present in many individuals. According to a later analysis, most CMV-associated TCR beta chains appeared to be HLA-restricted, and the HLA associations seemed to be driven largely by CMV exposure. In a later analysis, the rate of TCR association differed among HLA loci, with DRB1 alleles having the most associated TCRs and HLA-C alleles having the fewest. According to the authors, the approach could potentially be generalized to other disease states and immunological phenotypes. Because the 87-base-pair reads could not distinguish some IMGT-functional V segments, including TRBV6-2 and TRBV6-3, those segments were excluded. Seventeen rarely observed V segments, including chromosome 9 orphons, were excluded from the earlier analysis of several hundred of the donors because counts were too low. Because some donors lacked HLA typing at each locus, the association tests relied only on the typed subset. Presence/absence analyses assumed roughly uniform sequencing depth across donors, an assumption that may not hold. The classifier was reported to diagnose cytomegalovirus status with high specificity and sensitivity in both the original cohort and the validation cohort. A later genetic analysis associated a missense DCLRE1C variant with V-gene and J-gene trimming of TCR beta chains, and an independent cohort replicated the association. Compared with equally common non-associated chains, HLA-associated TCR beta chains in a later analysis were more clonally expanded and had lower generation probabilities. An earlier analysis of several hundred of the donors showed that most TCR beta V segments appeared in productive rearrangements either about 87% or about 30% of the time, which broadly matched IMGT annotations. A cluster of highly shared sequence variants was judged likely to represent a technical artifact of the sequencing pipeline. The only immune exposure information available for the cohort was CMV serostatus.

The cohort comprised fewer than 750 healthy bone marrow donors. At the time of sampling, every cohort member was nominally healthy, though immune exposures that went unrecorded were likely present. The donor tested CMV seropositive and was one of the 289 seropositive cohort members. Each donor provided a peripheral blood sample, and peripheral blood mononuclear cells were used for TCR beta sequencing. The Qiagen DNeasy Blood Extraction Kit was used to extract genomic DNA from the blood cell samples. To prepare the library, the immunoSEQ multiplex PCR assay was applied. For the multiplex PCR, a mixture combining 60 forward primers for TCR Vbeta segments and 13 reverse primers for TCR Jbeta segments was used. The CDR3 region of rearranged TCR beta genes was amplified from genomic DNA by a multiplex PCR assay. Amplified TCR beta libraries were sequenced as 87-base-pair reads on the Illumina HiSeq System. As for the authors' bioinformatics: A later analysis counted about 80 million unique TCR beta chains across the 650 to 700 repertoires, and some 12 million of these chains were shared by at least two donors. To remove PCR and sequencing errors, raw reads were error-corrected and collapsed into unique sequences using a nearest-neighbor algorithm that merged closely related sequences. V, D and J gene segments were assigned by aligning CDR3 sequences to IMGT reference sequences. For a sequence to be retained, a match of at least six nucleotides was required to both a V gene segment and a J gene segment. Rearrangements were called productive when the CDR3 lacked stop codons and stayed in frame with V and J; all others were non-productive. CDR3 was defined by IMGT convention, running from the second conserved V-encoded cysteine to the conserved J-encoded phenylalanine. Sequences without an unambiguous match to a single V gene segment were excluded from the earlier analysis of a few hundred of the donors. In an earlier analysis of approximately 590 of the donors, a V segment was called functional when productive rearrangements were above 56.7%, and segregating when the standard deviation between donors exceeded 5%. A statistical classification framework was built for diagnosing cytomegalovirus status from the catalog of TCR beta chain sequences. V and J gene assignment, in a later analysis, came from comparing TCR nucleotide sequences with IMGT/GENE-DB human TR gene sequences. Using the TCRdist pipeline, a later analysis assigned CDR3 sequences along with most-parsimonious VDJ recombination scenarios. In a later analysis, each TCR beta chain was defined by its CDR3 amino acid sequence together with its V-gene family, and reads without a unique V-gene family were excluded. A later analysis removed roughly 590 highly shared, low-generation-probability nucleotide sequences to deal with suspected cross-contamination and a sequencing artifact. In a later analysis, a clonal expansion index for each public chain was calculated from normalized within-repertoire ranks of inferred template counts. In a later analysis, generation probabilities were computed with a VDJ recombination model fitted to out-of-frame rearrangements, and the resulting probabilities were checked against IGoR. In a later analysis, hypergeometric tests were used to score TCR-TCR, TCR-HLA and TCR-CMV co-occurrence, with a repertoire-size bias correction applied to TCR pairs. To estimate false discovery rates, a later analysis permuted the HLA or CMV assignments 20 times. In a later analysis, co-occurring TCRs were grouped using DBSCAN, with TCRdist sequence similarity added in when clustering inside HLA-allele-positive subsets. Repertoires with fewer than 30,000 or more than 120,000 public chains, plus five repertoires with anomalous nucleotide sharing, were excluded from co-occurrence clustering. Not all clones reach the TCRdb copy of this immuneACCESS table, which keeps in-frame sequences only. Checked studies attribute under half of the gap to unresolved V genes and leave the rest unexplained. That table furnishes V, J and clone size, whereas the DNA furnished D and trimming. The sample records more than 65,000 clones, roughly 80% of which are singletons. The ten top clones hold around 6.5% of the sample.

The receptor was isolated from a woman aged 45-60 years in good health and CMV-seropositive. The rearranged segments are TRBV19 and TRBJ1-5; no confident D gene assignment can be made. Specimen: PBMCs. The CDR3 loop reads CASSTLSQPQHF. The DNA sequence is given as TGTGCCAGTAGTACACTAAGCCAGCCCCAGCATTTT. Reference TRBV19 and TRBJ1-5 proteins supply the regions before and after the CDR3; the full variable domain is: DGGITQSPKYLFRKEGQNVTLSCEQNLNHDAMYWYRQDPGQGLRLIYYSQIVNDFQKGDIAEGYSVSREKKESFPLTVTSAQKNPTAFYLCASSTLSQPQHFGDGTRLSIL.